A selection of T cell receptor beta chains follows, all from one sample in a study of cytomegalovirus exposure and HLA in healthy donors. Sequencing used immunoSEQ multiplex PCR; TCRdb keeps in-frame clones, though not all of them. The table records a few hundred thousand clones, approximately 78% of them present only once. Sequenced input: PBMCs. The receptors come from a man under 40 in good health and CMV-seronegative. Both conserved end residues are part of each CDR3.

len: 12
j_gene: TRBJ2-2
v_gene: TRBV28
CDR3aa: CASSSDRLELFF

len: 11
j_gene: TRBJ1-5
v_gene: TRBV5-1
CDR3aa: CASSSYQPQHF

len: 12
j_gene: TRBJ1-2
v_gene: TRBV19
CDR3aa: CASSYDSGGYTF

len: 14
j_gene: TRBJ2-3
v_gene: TRBV5-1
CDR3aa: CASSEKLAPDTQYF

len: 15
j_gene: TRBJ2-2
v_gene: TRBV4-1
CDR3aa: CASSQGPGSTGELFF

len: 14
j_gene: TRBJ1-5
v_gene: TRBV19
CDR3aa: CASSIRGGDQPQHF

len: 14
j_gene: TRBJ2-5
v_gene: TRBV19
CDR3aa: CASSKTEGTETQYF

len: 13
j_gene: TRBJ2-1
v_gene: TRBV11-2
CDR3aa: CASSTRTANEQFF

len: 16
j_gene: TRBJ2-6
v_gene: TRBV4-1
CDR3aa: CASSQEHRSGANVLTF

len: 14
j_gene: TRBJ1-5
v_gene: TRBV29-1
CDR3aa: CSVETGAPGQPQHF

len: 12
j_gene: TRBJ2-1
v_gene: TRBV29-1
CDR3aa: CSARSSYNEQFF

len: 17
j_gene: TRBJ1-1
v_gene: TRBV18
CDR3aa: CASSLITGGRGHTEAFF

len: 16
j_gene: TRBJ1-1
v_gene: TRBV5-1
CDR3aa: CASKGQGATGGTEAFF

len: 16
j_gene: TRBJ2-3
v_gene: TRBV5-1
CDR3aa: CASSLGTSGYTDTQYF

len: 16
j_gene: TRBJ2-2
v_gene: TRBV6-7
CDR3aa: CASSYGHRDQTGELFF

len: 15
j_gene: TRBJ2-6
v_gene: TRBV6-6
CDR3aa: CASSPRGAGANVLTF

len: 13
j_gene: TRBJ1-1
v_gene: TRBV7-9
CDR3aa: CASSSTGAGEAFF

len: 14
j_gene: TRBJ2-3
v_gene: TRBV6-1
CDR3aa: CASTGTRITDTQYF

len: 10
j_gene: TRBJ2-3
v_gene: TRBV20-1
CDR3aa: CSGLDKVQYF

len: 16
j_gene: TRBJ1-3
v_gene: TRBV25-1
CDR3aa: CASSDLRESSGNTIYF

len: 16
j_gene: TRBJ1-6
v_gene: TRBV27
CDR3aa: CASSSNPRGSKSPLHF

len: 12
j_gene: TRBJ2-7
v_gene: TRBV6-5
CDR3aa: CASSHTPPEQYF

len: 15
j_gene: TRBJ1-6
v_gene: TRBV4-2
CDR3aa: CASSQVLHVNSPLHF

len: 13
j_gene: TRBJ1-1
v_gene: TRBV6-5
CDR3aa: CASSLGAAREAFF

len: 14
j_gene: TRBJ1-6
v_gene: TRBV7-2
CDR3aa: CASSLRDRSSPLHF

len: 13
j_gene: TRBJ2-5
v_gene: TRBV4-1
CDR3aa: CASSQEGAETQYF

len: 15
j_gene: TRBJ2-1
v_gene: TRBV7-9
CDR3aa: CASSSTGLATGEQFF

len: 16
j_gene: TRBJ2-1
v_gene: TRBV9
CDR3aa: CASSVGIAGFLNEQFF

len: 14
j_gene: TRBJ1-3
v_gene: TRBV6-6
CDR3aa: CASSYSAGGNTIYF

len: 14
j_gene: TRBJ2-5
v_gene: TRBV6-5
CDR3aa: CASSYSNRGETQYF

len: 12
j_gene: TRBJ1-1
v_gene: TRBV27
CDR3aa: CASRGPRDEAFF

len: 16
j_gene: TRBJ2-5
v_gene: TRBV27
CDR3aa: CASSSSGGELGETQYF

len: 14
j_gene: TRBJ1-2
v_gene: TRBV5-4
CDR3aa: CASSLARQGGGYTF

len: 15
j_gene: TRBJ2-7
v_gene: TRBV7-9
CDR3aa: CASSSPGQVPYEQYF

len: 11
j_gene: TRBJ2-5
v_gene: TRBV7-9
CDR3aa: CASSGGGTQYF

len: 16
j_gene: TRBJ1-6
v_gene: TRBV7-9
CDR3aa: CASSYSLDRAYSPLHF

len: 14
j_gene: TRBJ1-4
v_gene: TRBV7-9
CDR3aa: CASSSGQGIEKLFF

len: 12
j_gene: TRBJ2-1
v_gene: TRBV29-1
CDR3aa: CSVRTSNNEQFF

len: 12
j_gene: TRBJ2-7
v_gene: TRBV29-1
CDR3aa: CSVGGSYYEQYF

len: 16
j_gene: TRBJ2-2
v_gene: TRBV11-2
CDR3aa: CASSLVRGLNTGELFF

len: 13
j_gene: TRBJ1-2
v_gene: TRBV7-2
CDR3aa: CASSLDRGYGYTF

len: 15
j_gene: TRBJ1-1
v_gene: TRBV25-1
CDR3aa: CASSESAGLNTEAFF

len: 16
j_gene: TRBJ2-7
v_gene: TRBV28
CDR3aa: CASSLYRGQISYEQYF

len: 14
j_gene: TRBJ1-2
v_gene: TRBV7-8
CDR3aa: CASSLDQVARGYTF

len: 16
j_gene: TRBJ1-2
v_gene: TRBV7-8
CDR3aa: CASSPSGGQGGSGYTF

len: 14
j_gene: TRBJ1-6
v_gene: TRBV6-1
CDR3aa: CASSAQGLNSPLHF

len: 13
j_gene: TRBJ2-3
v_gene: TRBV5-1
CDR3aa: CASSLRVADTQYF